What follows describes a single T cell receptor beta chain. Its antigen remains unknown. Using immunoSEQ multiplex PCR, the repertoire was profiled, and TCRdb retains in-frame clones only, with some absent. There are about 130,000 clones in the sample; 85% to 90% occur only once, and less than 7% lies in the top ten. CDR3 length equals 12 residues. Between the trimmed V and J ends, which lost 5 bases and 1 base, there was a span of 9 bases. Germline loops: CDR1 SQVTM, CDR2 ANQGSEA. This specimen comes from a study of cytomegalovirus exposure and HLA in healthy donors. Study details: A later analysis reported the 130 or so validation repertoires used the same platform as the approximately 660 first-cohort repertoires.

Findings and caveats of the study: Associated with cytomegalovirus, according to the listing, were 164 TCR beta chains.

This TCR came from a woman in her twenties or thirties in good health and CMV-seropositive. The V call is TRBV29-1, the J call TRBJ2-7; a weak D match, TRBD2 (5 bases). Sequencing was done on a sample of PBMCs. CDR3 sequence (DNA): TGCAGCGTTCAGAGAGGGTCCTACGAGCAGTACTTC. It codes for CSVQRGSYEQYF.